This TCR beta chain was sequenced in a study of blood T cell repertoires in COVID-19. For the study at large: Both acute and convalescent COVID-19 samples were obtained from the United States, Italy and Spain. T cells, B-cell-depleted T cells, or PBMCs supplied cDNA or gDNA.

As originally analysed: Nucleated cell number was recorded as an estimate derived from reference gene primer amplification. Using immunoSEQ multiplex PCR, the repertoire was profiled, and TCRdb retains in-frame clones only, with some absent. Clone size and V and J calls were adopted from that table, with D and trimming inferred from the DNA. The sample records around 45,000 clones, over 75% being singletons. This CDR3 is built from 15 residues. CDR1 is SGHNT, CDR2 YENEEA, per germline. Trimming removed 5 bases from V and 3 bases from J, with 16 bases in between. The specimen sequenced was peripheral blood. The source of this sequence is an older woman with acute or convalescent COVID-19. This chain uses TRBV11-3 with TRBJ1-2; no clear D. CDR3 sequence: CASSPPAGIDYGYTF. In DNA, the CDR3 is TGTGCCAGCAGCCCCCCTGCGGGTATTGACTATGGCTACACCTTC.